Listed here are 20 T cell receptor beta chains from one sample, sequenced in a study of blood T cell repertoires in COVID-19. Generated by immunoSEQ multiplex PCR, the TCRdb table keeps only in-frame clones and is missing some. The data hold 150,000 to 200,000 clones, with around 89% observed a single time. Sequenced material: peripheral blood. Receptor source: a man between 40 and 49 years old with active or convalescent COVID-19.

The V and J genes are TRBV4-1 and TRBJ2-7, with D possibly matching TRBD2 (5 bases). This CDR3 has 14 amino acids. Trimming removed 1 base at V and 4 bases at J, with 11 bases between. The germline gives CDR1 MGHRA, CDR2 YSYEKL. The CDR3 reads CASSQVSDRYEQYF. The CDR3 nucleotides are TGCGCCAGCAGCCAAGTTAGCGATAGGTACGAGCAGTACTTC.

This chain joins TRBV19 and TRBJ2-7; maybe TRBD1 (6 bases). Germline CDR1 is LNHDA and CDR2 is SQIVND (reference sequence). This CDR3 has 13 amino acids. Trimming took off 10 bases at V and 2 bases at J, with 15 bases between the two ends. DNA of the CDR3: TGTGCCACGAGCAGGGGTCCCCCCTACGAGCAGTACTTC. It yields the protein CATSRGPPYEQYF.

The chain is built from TRBV6-1 and TRBJ2-1, with D maybe TRBD1 (5 bases). CDR3 length: 12 amino acids. Trimming pared 0 bases from V and 15 bases from J, leaving 12 bases between. Per germline, CDR1 MNHNS and CDR2 SASEGT. The CDR3 DNA sequence: TGTGCCAGCAGTGAAGCGCGACGGCAGGGGTTCTTC. Encoded protein: CASSEARRQGFF.

The chain recombines TRBV28 with TRBJ1-2; D unclear. This CDR3 has 13 amino acids. Germline CDR1 and CDR2: MDHEN and SYDVKM. The germline V and J ends were trimmed by 7 bases and 3 bases, with 12 bases remaining between them. CDR3 protein: CASTPRRYYGYTF. As DNA, the CDR3 is TGTGCCAGCACCCCTCGGAGGTACTATGGCTACACCTTC.

The rearrangement joins TRBV28 to TRBJ1-3; no clear D. Germline CDR1 is MDHEN and CDR2 is SYDVKM. The germline V and J ends were trimmed by 5 bases and 0 bases, with 11 bases remaining between them. CDR3 length equals 15 residues. Here the CDR3 reads CASSITYYSGNTIYF. CDR3 sequence (DNA): TGTGCCAGCAGTATAACCTACTACTCTGGAAACACCATATATTTT.

The chain links TRBV12-5 to TRBJ1-1, with TRBD1 matching over 7 bases. Trimming took 5 bases from V and 2 from J; bases not matched to a gene: 5. CDR3 size: 14 residues. Germline CDR1 reads LGHNT; CDR2 reads FRNRAP. For the CDR3, the DNA is TGTGCTAGTGGTCCGGTAGGGGGCAACACTGAAGCTTTCTTT. This translates into CASGPVGGNTEAFF. The full variable domain, in which reference TRBV12-5 and TRBJ1-1 provide the parts outside the CDR3, is DARVTQTPRHKVTEMGQEVTMRCQPILGHNTVFWYRQTMMQGLELLAYFRNRAPLDDSGMPKDRFSAEMPDATLATLKIQPSEPRDSAVYFCASGPVGGNTEAFFGQGTRLTVV.

The chain uses TRBV5-4 and TRBJ2-7; D ambiguous. The CDR3 extends over 13 amino acids. Between the trimmed V and J ends, which lost 3 bases and 2 bases, there was a span of 9 bases. Germline CDR1 and CDR2: SGHNT and YYREEE (reference sequence). The CDR3 reads CASSSRTAYEQYF. The CDR3 region has the DNA TGTGCCAGCAGCTCAAGAACAGCCTACGAGCAGTACTTC.

This clone was observed a single time. The chain uses TRBV5-1 and TRBJ2-2, with a possible D match to TRBD1 (5 bases). The CDR3 contains 16 residues. CDR1 is SGHRS and CDR2 is YFSETQ in the germline V gene. V was pared by 4 bases and J by 6 bases, with 19 bases between. For the CDR3, the DNA is TGCGCCAGCAGCCTCCTCCGGACCCTGGGGCCCGGGGAGCTGTTTTTT. Translating it yields CASSLLRTLGPGELFF.

This chain joins TRBV10-3 and TRBJ2-3, with D hard to call. V lost 0 bases and J 6 bases, leaving 7 bases between the germline ends. Germline loops: CDR1 ENHRY, CDR2 SYGVKD. The CDR3 sequence is 13 residues long. This CDR3 is CAISESSADTQYF. The CDR3 region has the DNA TGTGCCATCAGTGAGTCGAGCGCGGATACGCAGTATTTT.

This clone was seen once. CDR3 amino acids: CASSQDPGSGYTF. The CDR3 DNA reads as TGCGCCAGCAGCCAAGATCCGGGGAGTGGCTACACCTTC. The V gene is TRBV4-1, the J gene TRBJ1-2; D gene unclear. Trimming left V 0 bases short and J 7 bases short, with 9 bases between. The CDR3 runs to 13 residues. From germline, CDR1 is MGHRA and CDR2 YSYEKL.

The rearrangement uses TRBV5-6 and TRBJ1-6; TRBD1 matches 8 bases. The germline gives CDR1 SGHDT, CDR2 YYEEEE. Losses at the gene ends were 4 bases for V and 2 bases for J; bases not matched to a gene: 8. The length of the CDR3 is 17 residues. The CDR3 DNA reads as TGTGCCAGCAGCACGAGGACAGGGACCACCTATAATTCACCCCTCCACTTT. This codes for CASSTRTGTTYNSPLHF.

This sequence joins TRBV7-8 and TRBJ1-3; D not certain. The V gene's germline CDR1 is SGHVS and CDR2 FQNEAQ. There are 14 residues in the CDR3. The V gene lost 3 bases and the J gene lost 1 base, with 7 bases spanning the gap. In DNA form, the CDR3 reads TGTGCCAGCAGCTTGAGGCAGTCTGGAAACACCATATATTTT. Amino acid sequence: CASSLRQSGNTIYF.

This clone was picked up one time. The V gene is TRBV5-1, the J gene TRBJ2-2, with 9 bases fitting TRBD2. V trimming: 1 base; J trimming: 4 bases; junction bases outside the gene matches: 8. CDR3 size: 17 residues. Germline V lookup: CDR1 SGHRS, CDR2 YFSETQ. The CDR3 is CASSLWSGLAVTGELFF. In DNA form, the CDR3 reads TGCGCCAGCAGCTTGTGGTCGGGACTAGCTGTCACCGGGGAGCTGTTTTTT.

The J gene is TRBJ2-7, the V gene TRBV10-3; TRBD2 aligns across 13 bases. Germline CDR1 reads ENHRY; CDR2 reads SYGVKD. The CDR3 extends over 12 amino acids. V dropped 11 bases and J dropped 6; count of bases not matched to a gene: 4. The CDR3 loop is CASGLAGPEQYF. CDR3 DNA sequence: TGTGCCTCGGGACTAGCGGGACCCGAGCAGTACTTC.

The chain joins TRBV4-3 to TRBJ2-3, with D maybe TRBD2 (7 bases). This CDR3 is built from 18 residues. In germline, CDR1 is LGHNA, CDR2 YSLEER. The germline V and J ends were trimmed by 0 bases and 4 bases, with 20 bases remaining between them. This chain's CDR3 is CASSQEGGGQGMADTQYF. The CDR3 DNA is TGCGCCAGCAGCCAAGAGGGGGGGGGCCAAGGGATGGCAGATACGCAGTATTTT.

This chain links TRBV7-8 with TRBJ1-3; D is unresolved. The V end lost 0 bases, the J end lost 4 bases, and 7 bases lay between the germline ends. Germline-derived CDR1 and CDR2 are SGHVS and FQNEAQ. The CDR3 has 14 amino acids. The CDR3 loop reads CASSLASGGNTIYF. The CDR3 DNA is TGTGCCAGCAGCTTAGCGTCGGGGGGAAACACCATATATTTT.

V and J are TRBV12-3 or TRBV12-4 and TRBJ2-5; perhaps TRBD1 as D (5 bases). The CDR3 is 13 amino acids. V lost 7 bases to trimming and J lost 3 bases, with 12 bases between them. CDR3 sequence reads: CASTITGEETQYF. The CDR3 nucleotides read TGTGCCAGCACCATAACAGGAGAAGAGACCCAGTACTTC.

This sequence joins TRBV28 and TRBJ1-5; possible D gene TRBD1, 6 bases. The CDR3 runs 14 residues. V was trimmed by 7 bases and J by 2 bases, leaving 12 bases between them. In germline, CDR1 is MDHEN, CDR2 SYDVKM. CDR3 loop: CASNFDRRNQPQHF. The CDR3, as DNA: TGTGCCAGCAACTTCGACAGGCGCAATCAGCCCCAGCATTTT.

The chain couples TRBV5-6 to TRBJ1-2; a weak D match, TRBD1 (5 bases). The CDR3 has 14 residues. V dropped 3 bases and J dropped 8 bases, with 17 bases sitting between them. The V gene's germline CDR1 is SGHDT and CDR2 YYEEEE. CDR3 protein: CASSSGVGGRGYTF. CDR3 nucleotide sequence: TGTGCCAGCAGCTCCGGAGTCGGGGGACGCGGCTACACCTTC.

The chain combines TRBV27 with TRBJ2-7; 10 bases map to TRBD2. The germline gives CDR1 MNHEY, CDR2 SMNVEV (reference sequence). Unmatched junction bases numbered 9, after V lost 5 bases and J lost 5 bases. The CDR3 contains 15 residues. The CDR3 is CASSPLELAGDEQYF. The CDR3 DNA reads as TGTGCCAGCAGTCCCCTGGAGCTAGCGGGAGACGAGCAGTACTTC.